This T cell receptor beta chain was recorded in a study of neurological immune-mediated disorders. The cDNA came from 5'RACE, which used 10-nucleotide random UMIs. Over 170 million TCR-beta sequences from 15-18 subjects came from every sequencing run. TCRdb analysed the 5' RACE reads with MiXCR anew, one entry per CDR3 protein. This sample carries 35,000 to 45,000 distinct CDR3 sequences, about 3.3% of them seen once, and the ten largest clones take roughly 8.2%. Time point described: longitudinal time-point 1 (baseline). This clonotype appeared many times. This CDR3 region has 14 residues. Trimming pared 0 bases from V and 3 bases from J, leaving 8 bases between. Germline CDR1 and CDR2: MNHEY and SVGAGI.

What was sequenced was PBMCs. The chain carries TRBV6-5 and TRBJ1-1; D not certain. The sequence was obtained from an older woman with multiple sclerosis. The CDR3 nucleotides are TGTGCCAGCAGTTACTCAGGCCGGGACACTGAAGCTTTCTTT. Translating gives CASSYSGRDTEAFF.